This TCR beta chain came from a study of blood T cell repertoires in COVID-19. Study summary: In Cohort 3, a recovered donor had either two negative PCRs, clearance, or symptom resolution. PBMCs, B-cell-depleted T cells, or T cells were the source of the cDNA or gDNA that made up the material.

Clones were sequenced by immunoSEQ multiplex PCR, and TCRdb holds only the in-frame ones, with some missing. The sample has over 130,000 clones, under 90% seen once. The CDR3 is 15 residues long. Trimming left V 6 bases short and J 5 bases short, with 19 bases between. CDR1 is SNHLY, CDR2 FYNNEI, per germline. The receptor's source is a man aged 50-60 years in a cohort exposed to, infected with or recovered from COVID-19 (not recorded which). The sample was PBMCs or T cells enriched from blood (not recorded which). V gene TRBV2 combines with J gene TRBJ2-5; D may be TRBD1 (6 bases). CDR3 protein: CASSASLGARETQYF. CDR3 nucleotides: TGTGCCAGCAGCGCGTCTTTGGGGGCACGGGAGACCCAGTACTTC. Based on the CDR3 plus reference TRBV2 and TRBJ2-5, the full variable domain is EPEVTQTPSHQVTQMGQEVILRCVPISNHLYFYWYRQILGQKVEFLVSFYNNEISEKSEIFDDQFSVERPDGSNFTLKIRSTKLEDSAMYFCASSASLGARETQYFGPGTRLLVL.